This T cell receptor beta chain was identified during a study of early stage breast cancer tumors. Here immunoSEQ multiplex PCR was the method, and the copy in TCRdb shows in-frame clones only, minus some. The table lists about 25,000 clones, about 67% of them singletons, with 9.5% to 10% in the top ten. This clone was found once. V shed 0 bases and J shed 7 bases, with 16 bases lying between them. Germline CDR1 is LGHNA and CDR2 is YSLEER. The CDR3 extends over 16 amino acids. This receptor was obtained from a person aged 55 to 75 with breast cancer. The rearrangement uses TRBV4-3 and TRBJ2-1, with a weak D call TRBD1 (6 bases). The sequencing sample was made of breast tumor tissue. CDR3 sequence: CASSQDPAGVENEQFF. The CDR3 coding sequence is TGCGCCAGCAGCCAAGATCCGGCAGGGGTGGAGAATGAGCAGTTCTTC.